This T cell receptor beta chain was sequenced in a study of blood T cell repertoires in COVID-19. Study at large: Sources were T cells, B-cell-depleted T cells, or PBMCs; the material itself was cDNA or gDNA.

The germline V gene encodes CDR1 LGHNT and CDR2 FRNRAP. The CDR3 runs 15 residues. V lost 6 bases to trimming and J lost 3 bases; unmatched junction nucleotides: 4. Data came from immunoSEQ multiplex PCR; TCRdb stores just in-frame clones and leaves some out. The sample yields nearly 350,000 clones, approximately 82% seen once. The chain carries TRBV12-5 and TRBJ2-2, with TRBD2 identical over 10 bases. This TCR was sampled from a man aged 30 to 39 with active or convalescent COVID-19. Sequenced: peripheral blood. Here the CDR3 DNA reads TGTGCTAGTGGCCTTAGCGGGGGGTACACCGGGGAGCTGTTTTTT. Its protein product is CASGLSGGYTGELFF. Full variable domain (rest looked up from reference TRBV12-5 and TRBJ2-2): DARVTQTPRHKVTEMGQEVTMRCQPILGHNTVFWYRQTMMQGLELLAYFRNRAPLDDSGMPKDRFSAEMPDATLATLKIQPSEPRDSAVYFCASGLSGGYTGELFFGEGSRLTVL.